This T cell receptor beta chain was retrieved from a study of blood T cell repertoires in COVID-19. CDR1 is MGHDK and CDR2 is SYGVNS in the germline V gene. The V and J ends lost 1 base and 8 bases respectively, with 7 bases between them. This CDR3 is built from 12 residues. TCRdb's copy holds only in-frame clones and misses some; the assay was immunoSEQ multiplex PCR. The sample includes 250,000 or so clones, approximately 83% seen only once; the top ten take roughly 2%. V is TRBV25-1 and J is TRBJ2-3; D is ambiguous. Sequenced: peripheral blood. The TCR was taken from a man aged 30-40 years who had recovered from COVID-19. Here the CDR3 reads CASSESPGTQYF. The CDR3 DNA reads TGTGCCAGCAGTGAATCCCCGGGTACGCAGTATTTT.